Below, one T cell receptor (beta chain) is given with its context. This entry belongs to a study of blood T cell repertoires in COVID-19. V lost 5 bases, J lost 2 bases, and 11 bases lay in between. Germline V gene data show CDR1 as LNHDA and CDR2 as SQIVND (reference sequence). CDR3 length: 14 residues. In the original workflow: Reference gene primer amplification gave nucleated cell count estimates. TCRdb's copy holds only in-frame clones and misses some; the assay was immunoSEQ multiplex PCR. Clonal size and the V and J genes are those of that table, whereas D and trimming came from the DNA. The table records 90,000 to 100,000 clones, less than 85% of them present only once.

The sequence was obtained from a man aged 65 to 85 with active or convalescent COVID-19. V is TRBV19 and J is TRBJ2-3; perhaps TRBD2 as D (6 bases). Sequencing was done on a sample of peripheral blood. DNA of the CDR3: TGTGCCAGTAGTGGTAGCGGTTTCACAGATACGCAGTATTTT. This encodes CASSGSGFTDTQYF. The full variable domain, its missing parts supplied by reference TRBV19 and TRBJ2-3, is DGGITQSPKYLFRKEGQNVTLSCEQNLNHDAMYWYRQDPGQGLRLIYYSQIVNDFQKGDIAEGYSVSREKKESFPLTVTSAQKNPTAFYLCASSGSGFTDTQYFGPGTRLTVL.